One sample yielded the 22 T cell receptor beta chains listed below, sequenced in a study of technical replicates of blood from several donors. Profiled with immunoSEQ multiplex PCR; TCRdb holds only in-frame clones, not every one. The repertoire includes 55,000 to 75,000 clones, roughly 94% of them detected once, and under 0.5% sits in the top ten. Sequences were obtained from T cells isolated from PBMCs. The receptor set was obtained from a human donor in good health.

The V gene is TRBV6-1, the J gene TRBJ1-1; no clear D. With 6 bases removed from V and 1 base from J, the gap between germline ends came to 6 bases. CDR1 and CDR2 from the germline V gene are MNHNS and SASEGT. The CDR3 totals 12 residues. The CDR3 protein is CASRGQNTEAFF. CDR3 DNA sequence: TGTGCCAGCAGGGGCCAGAACACTGAAGCTTTCTTT.

This chain joins TRBV27 and TRBJ2-7, with 8 nucleotides matching TRBD2. CDR3 length: 15 residues. After removal of 2 bases from V and 2 bases from J, the junction contained 5 bases not matched to a gene. Germline lookup yields CDR1 MNHEY and CDR2 SMNVEV (reference sequence). The CDR3 here is CASSLRAGATYEQYF. The CDR3 DNA is TGTGCCAGCAGTTTAAGAGCGGGAGCTACCTACGAGCAGTACTTC.

The genes are TRBV27 and TRBJ1-5; TRBD1 agrees at 7 bases. Per the germline V gene, CDR1 is MNHEY and CDR2 is SMNVEV (reference sequence). V lost 5 bases and J lost 0; bases outside the gene matches: 7. This CDR3 has 16 residues. Written as DNA, the CDR3 is TGTGCCAGCAGTGCGGGACAGTTAAATAGCAATCAGCCCCAGCATTTT. It translates to CASSAGQLNSNQPQHF.

The chain has TRBV6-5 and TRBJ2-5, with 7 bases matching TRBD1. The CDR3 consists of 15 residues. CDR1 is MNHEY, CDR2 SVGAGI, per germline. The trim removed 5 bases at V and 2 bases at J, leaving 8 bases unmatched. The CDR3 DNA is TGTGCCAGCAGTGCCACTGACAGGGTTCAAGAGACCCAGTACTTC. Its protein is CASSATDRVQETQYF.

The rearrangement links TRBV11-3 to TRBJ2-5, with a tentative D call TRBD2 (6 bases). Trimming removed 5 bases at V and 5 bases at J, with 6 bases between. The CDR3 is 11 residues long. CDR1 and CDR2 (germline): SGHNT, YENEEA. The CDR3 spells CASSGGETQYF. The CDR3 DNA reads as TGTGCCAGCAGCGGGGGGGAGACCCAGTACTTC.

This chain links TRBV10-3 with TRBJ2-7; 9 bases agree with TRBD1. After removal of 8 bases from V and 5 bases from J, the junction contained 7 bases not matched to a gene. The CDR3 has 13 amino acids. Germline V gene lookup returns CDR1 ENHRY and CDR2 SYGVKD. The CDR3 sequence: CAILGQGFNEQYF. For the CDR3, the DNA is TGTGCCATCCTGGGACAGGGATTCAACGAGCAGTACTTC.

J is TRBJ2-7 and V is TRBV28, with 12 bases matching TRBD2. The CDR3 covers 15 residues. CDR1 MDHEN and CDR2 SYDVKM come from the germline V gene. V lost 6 bases, J lost 3 bases, and 6 bases stayed unmatched. CDR3 protein: CASRTLAGGVYEQYF. The CDR3 DNA sequence: TGTGCCAGCAGGACACTAGCGGGGGGAGTCTACGAGCAGTACTTC.

Only a few counts were recorded for this clone. This chain uses TRBV9 with TRBJ1-1; D gene uncertain. Per germline, CDR1 SGDLS and CDR2 YYNGEE. V lost 0 bases to trimming and J lost 3 bases, with 6 bases between them. The CDR3 is 13 residues long. This CDR3 is CASSVGGDTEAFF. CDR3 nucleotide sequence: TGTGCCAGCAGCGTAGGGGGAGACACTGAAGCTTTCTTT.

This sequence joins TRBV28 and TRBJ1-1; 7 bases align to TRBD1. The CDR3 length is 14 residues. Germline-derived CDR1 and CDR2 are MDHEN and SYDVKM. J gave up 0 bases and V 11 bases, and 9 bases lay outside the gene matches. The CDR3 sequence is CAPLEGAVNTEAFF. CDR3 DNA: TGTGCCCCACTTGAGGGGGCCGTGAACACTGAAGCTTTCTTT.

The V gene is TRBV5-6, the J gene TRBJ2-1; D might be TRBD1 (5 bases). V lost 2 bases to trimming and J lost 6 bases, with 12 bases between them. The CDR3 is made up of 14 amino acids. CDR1 is SGHDT and CDR2 is YYEEEE in the germline V gene. CDR3 in DNA: TGTGCCAGCAGCTTTCGAGACAGAGCCAATGAGCAGTTCTTC. As protein: CASSFRDRANEQFF.

The chain recombines TRBV7-9 with TRBJ2-7; TRBD1 matches at 9 bases. The J segment lost 7 bases and the V segment lost 5 bases, leaving 3 bases of the junction unmatched. CDR3 length: 12 residues. From germline, CDR1 is SEHNR and CDR2 FQNEAQ (reference sequence). The CDR3 bases are TGTGCCAGCAGCCCGGACAGGGGTGAGCAGTACTTC. Protein: CASSPDRGEQYF.

This clone occurred once. This chain uses TRBV10-3 with TRBJ2-3; 10 nucleotides line up with TRBD2. The CDR3 is 14 amino acids. Germline assignment: CDR1 ENHRY and CDR2 SYGVKD. V trimming: 7 bases; J trimming: 3 bases; junction bases outside the gene matches: 4. The chain's CDR3 is CAIKASGSTDTQYF. The CDR3 coding sequence is TGTGCCATCAAGGCTAGCGGGAGTACAGATACGCAGTATTTT.

The J gene is TRBJ2-5, the V gene TRBV4-3; D is possibly TRBD1 (6 bases). Trimming cost V 0 bases and J 2 bases, with 10 bases left between them. The CDR3 is 15 residues long. Looked up from germline, CDR1 is LGHNA and CDR2 is YSLEER. Here the CDR3 reads CASSQDLGTQETQYF. Written as DNA, the CDR3 is TGCGCCAGCAGCCAAGACCTCGGGACACAAGAGACCCAGTACTTC.

The gene calls are TRBV19 and TRBJ2-2; D gene unclear. CDR3 length: 15 residues. The V and J ends lost 3 bases and 3 bases respectively, with 11 bases between them. The germline CDR1 and CDR2 sequences are LNHDA and SQIVND (reference sequence). The CDR3 DNA reads TGTGCCAGTAGTATGCGCATTGGTCACACCGGGGAGCTGTTTTTT. Its protein product is CASSMRIGHTGELFF.

The chain links TRBV29-1 to TRBJ1-3, with TRBD1 identical over 9 bases. Germline V lookup: CDR1 SQVTM, CDR2 ANQGSEA. This CDR3 region has 13 residues. The CDR3 DNA follows: TGCAGTGCGACAGGGGGGTCTGGAAACACCATATATTTT. Amino acid sequence: CSATGGSGNTIYF.

The chain employs TRBV6-5 and TRBJ2-4, with TRBD1 identical over 9 bases. Germline V gene lookup returns CDR1 MNHEY and CDR2 SVGAGI. J lost 4 bases, V lost 2 bases, and 0 bases had no gene match. The CDR3 has 14 residues. The CDR3 coding sequence is TGTGCCAGCAGTTACGGGACAGGGAAAAACATTCAGTACTTC. Its translation is CASSYGTGKNIQYF.

The chain links TRBV11-2 to TRBJ2-5, with 8 positions matching TRBD1. J lost 2 bases, V lost 9 bases, and 8 bases had no gene match. CDR3 size: 14 residues. Per germline, CDR1 SGHAT and CDR2 FQNNGV. CDR3 DNA sequence: TGTGCCAGTGGGCCGGGACAGGATCAAGAGACCCAGTACTTC. This encodes CASGPGQDQETQYF.

V is TRBV18 and J is TRBJ2-7; possible D gene TRBD2, 6 bases. This CDR3 region has 14 residues. V was clipped by 3 bases and J by 4 bases, with 13 bases between them. The germline V gene has CDR1 KGHSH and CDR2 LQKENI. The CDR3 DNA is TGTGCCAGCTCACCGAGACTAGGGTGGTACGAGCAGTACTTC. This gives the protein CASSPRLGWYEQYF.

The chain is built from TRBV7-9 and TRBJ1-5, with 7 bases aligning to TRBD1. The CDR3 sequence is 17 residues long. J was trimmed by 7 bases and V by 5 bases; bases with no gene match: 17. Germline CDR1 is SEHNR and CDR2 is FQNEAQ (reference sequence). CDR3 sequence (DNA): TGTGCCAGCAGCCCTTCAAGTTTAGGACAGGTGGCCCAGCCCCAGCATTTT. Its protein is CASSPSSLGQVAQPQHF.

The chain joins TRBV18 to TRBJ2-1, with D perhaps TRBD1 (6 bases). V was trimmed by 3 bases and J by 6 bases, leaving 27 bases between them. The CDR3 spans 19 residues. Germline V gives CDR1 KGHSH, CDR2 LQKENI. DNA of the CDR3: TGTGCCAGCTCACCTTTCGGGAACAGGGCGCCGGGGATCCCCAATGAGCAGTTCTTC. As protein: CASSPFGNRAPGIPNEQFF.

The rearrangement uses TRBV7-9 and TRBJ2-7, with 10 bases identical to TRBD2. The CDR3 is made up of 13 amino acids. The germline CDR1 and CDR2 sequences are SEHNR and FQNEAQ (reference sequence). V dropped 4 bases and J dropped 9; count of bases not matched to a gene: 6. The CDR3 nucleotides read TGTGCCAGCAGCTGGACTAGCGGCGCCGGGCAGTACTTC. It codes for CASSWTSGAGQYF.

The rearrangement joins TRBV9 to TRBJ2-1; tentative D call: TRBD1 (5 bases). The CDR3 spans 14 residues. Germline V gives CDR1 SGDLS, CDR2 YYNGEE. Trimming left V 2 bases short and J 6 bases short, with 12 bases between. The CDR3 is CASSVADTANEQFF. CDR3 in DNA: TGTGCCAGCAGCGTGGCGGACACAGCCAATGAGCAGTTCTTC.